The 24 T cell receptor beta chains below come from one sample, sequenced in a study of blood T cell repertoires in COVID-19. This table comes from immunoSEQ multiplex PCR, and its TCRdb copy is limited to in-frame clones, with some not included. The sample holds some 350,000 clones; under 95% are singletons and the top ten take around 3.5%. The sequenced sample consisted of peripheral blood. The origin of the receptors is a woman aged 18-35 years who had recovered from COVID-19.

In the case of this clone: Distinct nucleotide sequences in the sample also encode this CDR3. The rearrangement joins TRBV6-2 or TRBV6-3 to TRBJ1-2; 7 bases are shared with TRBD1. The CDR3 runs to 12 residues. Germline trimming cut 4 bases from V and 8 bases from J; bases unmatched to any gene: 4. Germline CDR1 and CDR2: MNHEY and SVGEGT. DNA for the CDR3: TGTGCCAGCAGTTCGTACAGGGGAGGCTACACCTTC. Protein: CASSSYRGGYTF.

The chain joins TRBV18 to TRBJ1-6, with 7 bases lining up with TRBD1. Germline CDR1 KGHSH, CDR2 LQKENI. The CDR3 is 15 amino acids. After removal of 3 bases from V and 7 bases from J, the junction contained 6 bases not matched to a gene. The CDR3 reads CASSPEGARNSPLHF. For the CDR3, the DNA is TGTGCCAGCTCACCCGAGGGGGCGCGAAATTCACCCCTCCACTTT.

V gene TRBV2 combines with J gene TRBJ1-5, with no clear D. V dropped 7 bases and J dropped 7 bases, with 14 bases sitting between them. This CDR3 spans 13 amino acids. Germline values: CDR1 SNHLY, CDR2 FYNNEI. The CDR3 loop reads CASMRESFQPQHF. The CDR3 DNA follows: TGTGCCAGCATGAGGGAGTCCTTCCAGCCCCAGCATTTT.

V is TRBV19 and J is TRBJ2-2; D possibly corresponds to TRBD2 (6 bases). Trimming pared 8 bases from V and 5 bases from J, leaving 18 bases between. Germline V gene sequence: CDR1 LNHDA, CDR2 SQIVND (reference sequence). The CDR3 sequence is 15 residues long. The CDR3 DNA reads TGTGCCAGTCGAGGAGGGCCGGCGGGAACCGGGGAGCTGTTTTTT. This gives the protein CASRGGPAGTGELFF.

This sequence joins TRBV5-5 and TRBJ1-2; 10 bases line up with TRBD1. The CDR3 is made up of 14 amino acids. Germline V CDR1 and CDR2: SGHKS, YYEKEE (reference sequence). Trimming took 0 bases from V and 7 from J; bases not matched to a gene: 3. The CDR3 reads CASSLVWDRGGYTF. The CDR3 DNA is TGTGCCAGCAGCTTGGTTTGGGACAGGGGTGGCTACACCTTC.

The CDR3 loop reads CASSPSLQAGNTIYF. DNA for the CDR3: TGTGCCAGCTCACCATCTCTGCAGGCTGGAAACACCATATATTTT. The chain links TRBV18 to TRBJ1-3, with D unresolved. This CDR3 is 15 amino acids long. V lost 2 bases, J lost 2 bases, and 10 bases lay in between. Per germline, CDR1 KGHSH and CDR2 LQKENI.

CDR3 protein: CASSHSNEQFF. CDR3 nucleotides: TGTGCCAGCAGCCATAGCAATGAGCAGTTCTTC. J is TRBJ2-1 and V is TRBV3-1 (or the pseudogene TRBV3-2); no reliable D call. The CDR3 loop spans 11 amino acids. V lost 3 bases, J lost 6 bases, and 3 bases lay in between. Germline CDR1 reads LGHDT; CDR2 reads YNNKEL (reference sequence).

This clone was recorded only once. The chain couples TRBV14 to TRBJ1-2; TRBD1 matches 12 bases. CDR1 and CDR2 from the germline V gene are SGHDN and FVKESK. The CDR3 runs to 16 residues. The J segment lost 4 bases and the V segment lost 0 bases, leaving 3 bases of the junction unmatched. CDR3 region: CASSQDRDRGLYGYTF. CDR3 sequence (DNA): TGTGCCAGCAGCCAAGATAGGGACAGGGGGCTCTATGGCTACACCTTC.

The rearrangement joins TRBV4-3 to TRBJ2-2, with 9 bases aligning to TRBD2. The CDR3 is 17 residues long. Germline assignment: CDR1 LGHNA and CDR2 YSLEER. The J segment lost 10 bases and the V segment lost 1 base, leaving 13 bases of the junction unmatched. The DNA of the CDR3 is TGCGCCAGCAGCCAAGCTTACTCCCTAGCGGGAAAGGTGGAGCTGTTTTTT. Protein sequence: CASSQAYSLAGKVELFF.

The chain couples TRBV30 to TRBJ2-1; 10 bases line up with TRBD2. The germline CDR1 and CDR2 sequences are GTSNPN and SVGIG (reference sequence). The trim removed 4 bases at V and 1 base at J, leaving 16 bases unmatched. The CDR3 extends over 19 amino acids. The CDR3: CAWKSRLAGVLRSYNEQFF. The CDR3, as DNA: TGTGCCTGGAAAAGTAGGCTAGCGGGAGTTTTGAGGTCCTACAATGAGCAGTTCTTC.

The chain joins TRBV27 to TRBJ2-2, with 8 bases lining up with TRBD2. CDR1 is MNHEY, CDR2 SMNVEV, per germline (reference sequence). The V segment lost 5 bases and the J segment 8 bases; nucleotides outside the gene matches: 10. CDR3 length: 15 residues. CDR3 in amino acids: CASSPAGRVVGELFF. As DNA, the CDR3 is TGTGCCAGCAGTCCAGCCGGGAGGGTAGTTGGGGAGCTGTTTTTT.

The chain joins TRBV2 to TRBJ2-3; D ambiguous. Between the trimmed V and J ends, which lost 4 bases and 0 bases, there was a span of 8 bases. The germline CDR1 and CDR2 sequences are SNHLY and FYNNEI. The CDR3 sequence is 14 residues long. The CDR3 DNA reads TGTGCCAGCAGTGGGCAGACAAGCACAGATACGCAGTATTTT. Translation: CASSGQTSTDTQYF.

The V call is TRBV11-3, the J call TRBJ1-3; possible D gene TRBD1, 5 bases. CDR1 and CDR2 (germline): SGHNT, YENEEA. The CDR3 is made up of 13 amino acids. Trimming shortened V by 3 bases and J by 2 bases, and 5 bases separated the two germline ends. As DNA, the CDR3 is TGTGCCAGCAGCTTCAGGGCTGGAAACACCATATATTTT. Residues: CASSFRAGNTIYF. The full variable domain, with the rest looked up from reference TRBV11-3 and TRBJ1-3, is EAGVVQSPRYKIIEKKQPVAFWCNPISGHNTLYWYLQNLGQGPELLIRYENEEAVDDSQLPKDRFSAERLKGVDSTLKIQPAELGDSAVYLCASSFRAGNTIYFGEGSWLTVV.

In DNA, the CDR3 is TGTGCCACCAGCAGAGGGGGAAGCGGGAGATCCTACAATGAGCAGTTCTTC. Its protein product is CATSRGGSGRSYNEQFF. This rearrangement joins TRBV15 to TRBJ2-1; 8 bases line up with TRBD2. This CDR3 contains 17 residues. V shed 1 base, J shed 1 base, and the junction held 6 bases outside the gene matches. Germline V gene lookup returns CDR1 LNHNV and CDR2 YYDKDF (reference sequence).

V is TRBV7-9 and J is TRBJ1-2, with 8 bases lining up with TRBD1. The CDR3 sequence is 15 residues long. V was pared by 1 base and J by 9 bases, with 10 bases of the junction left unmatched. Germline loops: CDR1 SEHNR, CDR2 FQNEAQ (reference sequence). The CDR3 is CASSLEGGGQGRYTF. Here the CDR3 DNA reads TGTGCCAGCAGCTTAGAGGGGGGTGGACAGGGACGCTACACCTTC.

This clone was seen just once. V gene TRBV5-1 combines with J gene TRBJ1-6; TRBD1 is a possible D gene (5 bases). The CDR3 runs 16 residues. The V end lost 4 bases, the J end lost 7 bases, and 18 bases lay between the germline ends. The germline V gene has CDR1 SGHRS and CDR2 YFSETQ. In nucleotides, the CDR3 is TGCGCCAGCAGCCGAACTCCCGACAGACCCAATTCACCCCTCCACTTT. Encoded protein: CASSRTPDRPNSPLHF. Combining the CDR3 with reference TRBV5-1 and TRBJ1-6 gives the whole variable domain KAGVTQTPRYLIKTRGQQVTLSCSPISGHRSVSWYQQTPGQGLQFLFEYFSETQRNKGNFPGRFSGRQFSNSRSEMNVSTLELGDSALYLCASSRTPDRPNSPLHFGNGTRLTVT.

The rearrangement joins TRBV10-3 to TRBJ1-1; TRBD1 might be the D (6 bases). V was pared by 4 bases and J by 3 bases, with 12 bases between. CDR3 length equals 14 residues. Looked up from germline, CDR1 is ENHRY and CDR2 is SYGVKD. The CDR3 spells CAISVREGDTEAFF. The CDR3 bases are TGTGCCATCAGTGTCAGGGAGGGGGACACTGAAGCTTTCTTT.

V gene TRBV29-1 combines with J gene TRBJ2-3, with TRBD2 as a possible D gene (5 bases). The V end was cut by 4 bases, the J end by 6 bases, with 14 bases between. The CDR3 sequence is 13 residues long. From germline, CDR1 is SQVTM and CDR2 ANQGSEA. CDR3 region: CSVGFGNGDTQYF. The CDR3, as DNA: TGCAGCGTTGGGTTCGGGAACGGTGATACGCAGTATTTT.

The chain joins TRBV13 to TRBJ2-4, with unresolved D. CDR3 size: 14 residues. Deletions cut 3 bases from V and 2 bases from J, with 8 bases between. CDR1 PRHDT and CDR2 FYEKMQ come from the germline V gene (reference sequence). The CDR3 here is CASSLWQTKNIQYF. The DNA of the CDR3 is TGTGCCAGCAGCTTGTGGCAGACCAAAAACATTCAGTACTTC.

The CDR3 here is CASSPIRGGRTNYGYTF. CDR3 DNA: TGTGCCAGCAGCCCCATTCGCGGGGGGAGGACTAACTATGGCTACACCTTC. V gene TRBV11-2 combines with J gene TRBJ1-2; tentative D call: TRBD1 (5 bases). V lost 5 bases and J lost 0, with 19 bases in between. Germline CDR1 SGHAT, CDR2 FQNNGV. The CDR3 runs 17 residues.

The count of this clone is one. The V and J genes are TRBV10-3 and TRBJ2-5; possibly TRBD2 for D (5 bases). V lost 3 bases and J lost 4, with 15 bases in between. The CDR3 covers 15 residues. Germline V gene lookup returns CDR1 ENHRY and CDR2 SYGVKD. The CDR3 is CAISDHETNRETQYF. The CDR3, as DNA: TGTGCCATCAGTGACCATGAGACTAACAGAGAGACCCAGTACTTC.

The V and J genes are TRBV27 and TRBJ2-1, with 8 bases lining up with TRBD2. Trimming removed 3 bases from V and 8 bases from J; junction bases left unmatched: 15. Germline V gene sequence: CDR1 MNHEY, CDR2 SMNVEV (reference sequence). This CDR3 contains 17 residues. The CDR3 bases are TGTGCCAGCAGTTTCGTCGGGGCCCTAGCGGGCCTCGATGAGCAGTTCTTC. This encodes CASSFVGALAGLDEQFF.

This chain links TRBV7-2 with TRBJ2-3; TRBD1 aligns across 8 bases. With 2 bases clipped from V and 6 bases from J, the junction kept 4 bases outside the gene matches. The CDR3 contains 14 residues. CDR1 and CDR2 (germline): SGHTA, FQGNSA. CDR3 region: CASSLQGAEDTQYF. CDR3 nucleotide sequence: TGTGCCAGCAGCTTACAGGGGGCGGAGGATACGCAGTATTTT.

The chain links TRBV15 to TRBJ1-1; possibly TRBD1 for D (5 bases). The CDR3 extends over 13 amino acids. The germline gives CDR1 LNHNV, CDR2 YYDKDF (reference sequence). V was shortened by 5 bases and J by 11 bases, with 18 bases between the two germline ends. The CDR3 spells CATSYTPGVAAFF. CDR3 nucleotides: TGTGCCACCAGCTATACTCCGGGGGTGGCGGCTTTCTTT.